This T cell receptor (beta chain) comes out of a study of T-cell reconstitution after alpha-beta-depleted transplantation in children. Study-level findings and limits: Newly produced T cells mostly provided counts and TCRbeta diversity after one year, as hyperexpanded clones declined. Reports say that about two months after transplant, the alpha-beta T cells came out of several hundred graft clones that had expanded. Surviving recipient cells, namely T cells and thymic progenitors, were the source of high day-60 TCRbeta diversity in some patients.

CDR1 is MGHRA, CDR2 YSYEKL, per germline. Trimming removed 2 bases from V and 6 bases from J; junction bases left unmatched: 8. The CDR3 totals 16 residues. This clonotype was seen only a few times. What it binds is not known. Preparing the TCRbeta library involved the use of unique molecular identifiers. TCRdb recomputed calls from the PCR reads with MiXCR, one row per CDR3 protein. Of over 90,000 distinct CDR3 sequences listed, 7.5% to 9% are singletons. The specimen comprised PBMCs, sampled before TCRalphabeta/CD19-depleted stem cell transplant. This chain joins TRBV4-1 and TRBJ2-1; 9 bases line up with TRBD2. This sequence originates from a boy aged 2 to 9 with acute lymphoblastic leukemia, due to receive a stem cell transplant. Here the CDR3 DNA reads TGCGCCAGCAGCCAACCTCTTCGGCGGGGGGGCAATGAGCAGTTCTTC. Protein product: CASSQPLRRGGNEQFF.